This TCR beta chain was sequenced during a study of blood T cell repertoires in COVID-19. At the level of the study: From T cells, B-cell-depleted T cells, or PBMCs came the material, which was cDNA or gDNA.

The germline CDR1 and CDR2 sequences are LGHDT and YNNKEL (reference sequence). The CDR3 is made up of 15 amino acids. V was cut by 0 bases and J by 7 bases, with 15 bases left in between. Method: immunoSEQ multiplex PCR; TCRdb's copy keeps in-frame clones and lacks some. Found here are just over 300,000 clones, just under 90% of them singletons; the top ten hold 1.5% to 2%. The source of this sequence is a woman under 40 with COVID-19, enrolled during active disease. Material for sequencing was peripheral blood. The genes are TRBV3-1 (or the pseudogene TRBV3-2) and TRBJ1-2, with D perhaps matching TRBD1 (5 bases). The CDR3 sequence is CASSQDIGRARGYTF. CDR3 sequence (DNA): TGTGCCAGCAGCCAAGATATAGGCAGGGCCCGTGGCTACACCTTC.